This TCR beta chain was sequenced for a study of tumor T cells in aggressive B-cell lymphoma. Clones were read by immunoSEQ multiplex PCR, and TCRdb kept only the in-frame ones, dropping some. The sample lists several thousand clones, 91% seen once, with 2% to 2.5% in the top ten. The CDR3 sequence is 14 residues long. CDR1 KGHSH and CDR2 LQKENI come from the germline V gene. V dropped 5 bases and J dropped 1 base, with 12 bases sitting between them. Sequencing was carried out using tumor tissue. The clonotype comes from an adult with diffuse large B cell lymphoma. The chain has TRBV18 and TRBJ2-7, with D perhaps matching TRBD1 (6 bases). CDR3 amino acids: CASSASTGSYEQYF. The CDR3 DNA is TGTGCCAGCTCAGCTTCTACAGGGTCCTACGAGCAGTACTTC.